This T cell receptor beta chain was recovered during a study of cytotoxic CD8 clonotypes in ibrutinib-treated CLL. Findings of the study overall: Sampling of sustained-remission and progressing patients occurred at differing times.

The CDR3 is 15 amino acids. The trim removed 4 bases at V and 5 bases at J, leaving 8 bases unmatched. Germline loops: CDR1 SGHRS, CDR2 YFSETQ. In this sample, this clone turned up a few times. The target antigen is unknown. Depth targeted 1 in 200,000 to 1 in 1 million T cells, averaging 10x coverage per clonotype. Some clones are missing from TCRdb's copy, which holds only in-frame ones; the method was immunoSEQ multiplex PCR. The data show about 76,000 clones, around four fifths seen once. The chain couples TRBV5-1 to TRBJ1-2; TRBD1 agrees at 10 bases. Sequenced here: PBMCs, sampled after 24 months of ibrutinib treatment. This clonotype was sampled from a human donor with chronic lymphocytic leukemia. This CDR3 is CASSPDRGLGYGYTF. CDR3 nucleotide sequence: TGCGCCAGCAGCCCTGACAGGGGGCTTGGTTATGGCTACACCTTC. The whole variable domain, remainder taken from reference TRBV5-1 and TRBJ1-2, is KAGVTQTPRYLIKTRGQQVTLSCSPISGHRSVSWYQQTPGQGLQFLFEYFSETQRNKGNFPGRFSGRQFSNSRSEMNVSTLELGDSALYLCASSPDRGLGYGYTFGSGTRLTVV.